The clone carrying this T cell receptor (beta chain) was found many times. The antigen remains unidentified. The entry originates in a study of early T cells in non-severe SARS-CoV-2 infection. Study as a whole: Sequencing targeted bulk RNA from unsorted whole blood, leaving chains unpaired. Broader study findings: There was a bias toward anti-spike CD8 responses in VDJdb matching, which missed private and CD4 specificities.

Unique molecular identifiers tagged individual cDNA molecules. One entry per CDR3 protein, called by TCRdb with MiXCR from the 5' RACE reads. This sample has tens of thousands of distinct CDR3 sequences, with 9.5% to 15% found just once. Germline values: CDR1 SGHRS, CDR2 YFSETQ. V lost 6 bases, J lost 3 bases, and 5 bases stayed unmatched. The CDR3 is made up of 14 amino acids. This TCR was sampled from an adult who was a healthcare worker with PCR-confirmed SARS-CoV-2 infection or an uninfected control (not recorded which). The chain recombines TRBV5-1 with TRBJ2-1; 8 nucleotides agree with TRBD1. Sequenced input: whole blood. In nucleotides, the CDR3 is TGCGCCAGCACCGCGGACAGGGTCTACAATGAGCAGTTCTTC. The encoded protein is CASTADRVYNEQFF.